This TCR beta chain was obtained from a study of T cells in Graves' hyperthyroidism and ophthalmopathy. J gave up 5 bases and V 8 bases, and 5 bases lay outside the gene matches. CDR3 size: 14 residues. Germline CDR1 reads SGHVS; CDR2 reads FNYEAQ. RNA transcripts provided the source from which TCR beta CDR3 regions were amplified. Researchers ran a first-round RT-PCR on the TCR CDR3 using the HTBI primer set. TCRdb analysed the multiplex PCR reads with MiXCR anew, one entry per CDR3 protein. Of tens of thousands of distinct CDR3 sequences listed, roughly 52% are singletons. Specimen: blood. The origin of this receptor is a woman aged 50 to 60 with Graves' hyperthyroidism that later progressed to Graves' ophthalmopathy. This sequence joins TRBV7-6 and TRBJ2-1, with 11 nucleotides matching TRBD2. The CDR3 coding sequence is TGTGCCAGCGGCTCTAGCGGGAGGAACAATGAGCAGTTCTTC. It yields the protein CASGSSGRNNEQFF.